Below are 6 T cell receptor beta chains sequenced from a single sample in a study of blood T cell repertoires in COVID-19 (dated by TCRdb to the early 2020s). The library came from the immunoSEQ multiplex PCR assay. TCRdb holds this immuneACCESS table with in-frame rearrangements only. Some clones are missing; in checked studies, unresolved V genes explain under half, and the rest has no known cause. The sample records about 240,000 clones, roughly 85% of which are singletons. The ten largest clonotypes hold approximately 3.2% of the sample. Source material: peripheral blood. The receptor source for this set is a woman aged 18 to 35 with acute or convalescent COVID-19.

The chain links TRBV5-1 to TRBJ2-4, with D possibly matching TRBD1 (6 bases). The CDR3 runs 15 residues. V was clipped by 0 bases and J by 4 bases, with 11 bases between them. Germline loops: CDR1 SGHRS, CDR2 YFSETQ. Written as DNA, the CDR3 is TGCGCCAGCAGCTTGGCCTTGCAGGGGAAAAACATTCAGTACTTC. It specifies CASSLALQGKNIQYF.

The CDR3 loop is CASTSSYNEQFF. The CDR3 region has the DNA TGTGCCAGTACGAGCTCCTACAATGAGCAGTTCTTC. The rearrangement uses TRBV19 and TRBJ2-1, with no clear D. V shed 7 bases and J shed 0 bases, with 4 bases lying between them. The germline V gene encodes CDR1 LNHDA and CDR2 SQIVND (reference sequence). The CDR3 consists of 12 residues.

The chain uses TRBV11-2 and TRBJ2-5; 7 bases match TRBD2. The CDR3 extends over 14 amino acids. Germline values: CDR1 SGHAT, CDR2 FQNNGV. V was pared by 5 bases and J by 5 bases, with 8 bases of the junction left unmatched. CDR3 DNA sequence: TGTGCCAGCAGCCATGGTTGGGGGGGTGAGACCCAGTACTTC. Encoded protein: CASSHGWGGETQYF.

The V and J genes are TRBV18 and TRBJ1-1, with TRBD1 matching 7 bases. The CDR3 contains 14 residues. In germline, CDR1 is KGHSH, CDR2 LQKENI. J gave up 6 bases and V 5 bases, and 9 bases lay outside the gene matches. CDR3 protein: CASSSPGQTSEAFF. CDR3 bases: TGTGCCAGCTCATCCCCGGGACAGACCTCTGAAGCTTTCTTT.

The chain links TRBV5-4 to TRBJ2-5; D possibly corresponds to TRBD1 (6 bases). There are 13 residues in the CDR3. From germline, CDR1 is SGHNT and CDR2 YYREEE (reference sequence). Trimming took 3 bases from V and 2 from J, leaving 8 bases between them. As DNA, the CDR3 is TGTGCCAGCAGCTATGGACAGCAAGAGACCCAGTACTTC. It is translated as CASSYGQQETQYF.

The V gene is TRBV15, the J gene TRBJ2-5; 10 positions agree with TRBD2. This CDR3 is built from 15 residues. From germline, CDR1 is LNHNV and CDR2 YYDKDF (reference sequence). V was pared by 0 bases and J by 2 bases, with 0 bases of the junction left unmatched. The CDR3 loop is CATSRETSGQETQYF. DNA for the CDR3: TGTGCCACCAGCAGAGAGACTAGCGGGCAAGAGACCCAGTACTTC.